The 5 T cell receptor beta chains below come from one sample, sequenced in a study of cytomegalovirus exposure and HLA in healthy donors. Primers included in the PCR were 60 Vbeta and 13 Jbeta primers. Method: immunoSEQ multiplex PCR; TCRdb's copy keeps in-frame clones and lacks some. This sample has some 51,000 clones; about three quarters occur once, and the top ten carry approximately 2.4%. The sample comprised PBMCs. The source of these receptors is a female donor in good health and CMV-seronegative.

The rearrangement uses TRBV5-1 and TRBJ2-3, with D perhaps TRBD1 (6 bases). From germline, CDR1 is SGHRS and CDR2 YFSETQ. Trimming pared 0 bases from V and 6 bases from J, leaving 14 bases between. The CDR3 runs 15 residues. CDR3 sequence reads: CASSLEGGVGDTQYF. The CDR3 coding sequence is TGCGCCAGCAGCTTGGAAGGGGGAGTAGGGGATACGCAGTATTTT.

This clone is labeled large (0.1 to 1%). This chain connects TRBV7-9 to TRBJ1-3; D is perhaps TRBD1 (5 bases). Germline CDR1 SEHNR, CDR2 FQNEAQ (reference sequence). This CDR3 comprises 15 residues. V was pared by 0 bases and J by 3 bases, with 9 bases between. DNA for the CDR3: TGTGCCAGCAGCTTAGCGGGACTACGTGGAAACACCATATATTTT. Translating gives CASSLAGLRGNTIYF.

The genes are TRBV5-1 and TRBJ1-3; D remains ambiguous. The V end was cut by 2 bases, the J end by 1 base, with 7 bases between. The CDR3 has 14 amino acids. CDR1 SGHRS and CDR2 YFSETQ come from the germline V gene. CDR3 DNA: TGCGCCAGCAGCTTAGAACATTCTGGAAACACCATATATTTT. Protein: CASSLEHSGNTIYF.

This rearrangement joins TRBV4-3 to TRBJ2-5, with D possibly being TRBD1 (6 bases). The CDR3 is made up of 15 amino acids. From germline, CDR1 is LGHNA and CDR2 YSLEER. V was pared by 0 bases and J by 4 bases, with 12 bases between. The CDR3 DNA is TGCGCCAGCAGCCAAGAGGGTACAGGGCCAGAGACCCAGTACTTC. Protein sequence: CASSQEGTGPETQYF.

J is TRBJ1-6 and V is TRBV19; 7 nucleotides line up with TRBD1. This CDR3 region has 14 residues. Germline-derived CDR1 and CDR2 are LNHDA and SQIVND (reference sequence). J lost 6 bases, V lost 4 bases, and 3 bases had no gene match. CDR3: CASSTGTANSPLHF. In DNA, the CDR3 is TGTGCCAGTAGTACCGGGACAGCTAATTCACCCCTCCACTTT.